This T cell receptor (beta chain) came from a study of cytomegalovirus exposure and HLA in healthy donors. This clone was recorded only once. The PCR was carried out with 60 Vbeta primers and 13 Jbeta primers. Here immunoSEQ multiplex PCR was the method, and the copy in TCRdb shows in-frame clones only, minus some. The table has 150,000 to 200,000 clones, 60% to 80% seen once. This CDR3 has 14 amino acids. The V gene lost 5 bases and the J gene lost 6 bases, with 13 bases spanning the gap. The germline gives CDR1 LNHDA, CDR2 SQIVND (reference sequence). The sample comprised PBMCs. This clonotype was obtained from a man aged 18 to 35 in good health and CMV-seropositive. The chain uses TRBV19 and TRBJ2-2; the D gene is possibly TRBD2 (6 bases). As DNA, the CDR3 is TGTGCCAGTAGTGGAGGAGGGGCGGCCGGGGAGCTGTTTTTT. Protein product: CASSGGGAAGELFF.